This T cell receptor beta chain comes out of a study of beta chain features in type 1 diabetes. General observations from the study: The VDJ junctions of type 1 diabetes patients carried fewer insertions and more deletions.

The CDR3 is 15 amino acids. From germline, CDR1 is SGHTA and CDR2 FQGNSA. Trimming removed 5 bases from V and 4 bases from J; junction bases left unmatched: 7. Sorting produced populations that all topped 95% purity. With regard to this clone: Its specificity is unknown. Other nucleotide sequences in the sample specify the same CDR3.

The authors reverse transcribed all of the isolated RNA, so sequencing captured expressed TCRB transcripts. The method was immunoSEQ multiplex PCR; TCRdb's version includes in-frame clones alone and lacks a portion of them. The table lists around 500,000 clones, about an eighth of them singletons. The sequencing sample was made of naive CD4+ T cells from blood. The sequence was obtained from a woman aged 18-29 years in good health. The genes are TRBV7-2 and TRBJ2-1, with TRBD2 matching 8 bases. CDR3 DNA sequence: TGTGCCAGCAGCCTGGGACTAGTGGGTTACAATGAGCAGTTCTTC. As protein: CASSLGLVGYNEQFF.